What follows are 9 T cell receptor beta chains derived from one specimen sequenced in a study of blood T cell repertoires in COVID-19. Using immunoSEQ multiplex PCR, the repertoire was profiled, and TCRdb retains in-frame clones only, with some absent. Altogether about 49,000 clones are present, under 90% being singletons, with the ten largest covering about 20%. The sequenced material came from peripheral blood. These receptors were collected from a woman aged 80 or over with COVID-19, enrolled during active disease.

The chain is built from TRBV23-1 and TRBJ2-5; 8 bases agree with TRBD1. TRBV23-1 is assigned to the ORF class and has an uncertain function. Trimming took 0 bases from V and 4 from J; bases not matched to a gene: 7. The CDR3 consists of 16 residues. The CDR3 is CASSQSQGAPGETQYF. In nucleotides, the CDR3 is TGCGCCAGCAGTCAATCCCAGGGGGCTCCCGGAGAGACCCAGTACTTC.

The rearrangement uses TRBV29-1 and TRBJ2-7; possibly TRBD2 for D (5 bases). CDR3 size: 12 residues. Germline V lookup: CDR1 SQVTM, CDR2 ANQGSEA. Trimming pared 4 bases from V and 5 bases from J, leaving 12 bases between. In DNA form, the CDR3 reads TGCAGCGTTGCCTCGGGGTGGAACGAGCAGTACTTC. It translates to CSVASGWNEQYF.

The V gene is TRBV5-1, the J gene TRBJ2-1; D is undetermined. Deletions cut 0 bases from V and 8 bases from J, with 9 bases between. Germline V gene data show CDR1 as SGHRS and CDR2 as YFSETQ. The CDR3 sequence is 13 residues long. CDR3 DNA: TGCGCCAGCAGCTTGGTGGTGGGCCATGAGCAGTTCTTC. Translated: CASSLVVGHEQFF. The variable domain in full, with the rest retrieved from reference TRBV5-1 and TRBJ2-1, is KAGVTQTPRYLIKTRGQQVTLSCSPISGHRSVSWYQQTPGQGLQFLFEYFSETQRNKGNFPGRFSGRQFSNSRSEMNVSTLELGDSALYLCASSLVVGHEQFFGPGTRLTVL.

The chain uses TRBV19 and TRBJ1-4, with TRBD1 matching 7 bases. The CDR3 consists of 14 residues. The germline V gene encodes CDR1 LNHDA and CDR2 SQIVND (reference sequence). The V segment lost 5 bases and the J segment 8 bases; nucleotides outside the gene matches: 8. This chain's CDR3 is CASSQQGSREKLFF. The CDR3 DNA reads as TGTGCCAGTAGTCAACAGGGGTCTCGGGAAAAACTGTTTTTT.

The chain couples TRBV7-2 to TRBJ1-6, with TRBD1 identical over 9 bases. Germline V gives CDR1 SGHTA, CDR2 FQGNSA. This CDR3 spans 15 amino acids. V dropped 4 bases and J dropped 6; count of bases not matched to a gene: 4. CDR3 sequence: CASSSQGAGNSPLHF. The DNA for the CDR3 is TGTGCCAGCAGCTCACAGGGGGCTGGTAATTCACCCCTCCACTTT.

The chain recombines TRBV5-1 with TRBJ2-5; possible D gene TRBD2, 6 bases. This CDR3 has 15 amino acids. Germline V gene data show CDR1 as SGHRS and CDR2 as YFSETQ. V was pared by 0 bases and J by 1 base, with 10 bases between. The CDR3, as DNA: TGCGCCAGCAGCTTGGCCGGAGGGCCCCAAGAGACCCAGTACTTC. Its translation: CASSLAGGPQETQYF.

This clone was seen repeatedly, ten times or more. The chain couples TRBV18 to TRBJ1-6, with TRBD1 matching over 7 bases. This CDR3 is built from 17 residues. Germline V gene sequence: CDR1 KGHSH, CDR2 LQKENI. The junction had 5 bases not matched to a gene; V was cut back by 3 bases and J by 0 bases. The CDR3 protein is CASSPRTGRSYNSPLHF. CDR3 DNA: TGTGCCAGCTCACCCCGGACAGGCCGCTCCTATAATTCACCCCTCCACTTT.

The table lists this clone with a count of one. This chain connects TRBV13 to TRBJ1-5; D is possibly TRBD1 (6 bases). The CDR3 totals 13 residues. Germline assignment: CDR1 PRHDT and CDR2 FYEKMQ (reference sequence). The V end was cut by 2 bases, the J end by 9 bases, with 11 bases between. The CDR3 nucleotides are TGTGCCAGCAGCTTACAGGGGATTGGGCCCCAGCATTTT. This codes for CASSLQGIGPQHF.

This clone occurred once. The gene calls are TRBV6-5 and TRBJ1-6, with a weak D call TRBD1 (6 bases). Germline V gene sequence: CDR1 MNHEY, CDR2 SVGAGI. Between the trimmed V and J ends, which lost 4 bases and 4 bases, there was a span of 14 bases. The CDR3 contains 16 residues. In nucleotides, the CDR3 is TGTGCCAGCAGTTTTACCGGGACAAGTTATAATTCACCCCTCCACTTT. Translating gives CASSFTGTSYNSPLHF.